This TCR beta chain is from a study of T cells after yellow fever vaccination. Turning to the study itself: The authors prepared low-cell-number fractions using SMART-Seq v4 Ultra Low Input.

The TCR cDNA carried a universal primer site and UMIs from 5'RACE template switching. TCRdb recomputed calls from the 5' RACE reads with MiXCR, one row per CDR3 protein. The table lists just under 600,000 distinct CDR3 sequences, roughly 12% of them singletons. The V gene's germline CDR1 is SGHAT and CDR2 FQNNGV. This CDR3 region has 14 residues. V lost 8 bases to trimming and J lost 12 bases, with 23 bases between them. This receptor was obtained from a man aged 25 to 40 who received the YFV17D yellow fever vaccine. V usage is TRBV11-2 and J usage is TRBJ2-1, with D possibly TRBD2 on 6 matching bases. This sample comprised PBMCs, obtained on the day of the yellow fever booster vaccination. As DNA, the CDR3 is TGTGCCAGCCCAAAGCACCCCTCCCTGGAGGGGCAGTTCTTC. Translating it yields CASPKHPSLEGQFF.